These 9 T cell receptor beta chains were sequenced from one sample in a study of shared clonotypes between healthy human individuals. Clones were read by immunoSEQ multiplex PCR, and TCRdb kept only the in-frame ones, dropping some. The repertoire holds some 1 million clones, with around 76% as singletons. Sample: memory CD4+ T cells sorted from blood. Subset: CD45RA-negative fraction. These receptors originate from a young man in good health.

This chain uses TRBV5-4 with TRBJ1-1; D perhaps matches TRBD1 (5 bases). V lost 7 bases and J lost 0, with 22 bases in between. Germline values: CDR1 SGHNT, CDR2 YYREEE (reference sequence). CDR3 length: 17 residues. The CDR3 loop is CASSPNPGETLNTEAFF. Written as DNA, the CDR3 is TGTGCCAGCTCCCCCAATCCGGGGGAAACTTTGAACACTGAAGCTTTCTTT.

The chain uses TRBV4-3 and TRBJ2-4, with 7 bases aligning to TRBD1. Germline trimming cut 4 bases from V and 0 bases from J; bases unmatched to any gene: 3. CDR3 length: 15 amino acids. Germline V CDR1 and CDR2: LGHNA, YSLEER. The CDR3 DNA sequence: TGCGCCAGCAGCCCCGGGACAGTAGCCAAAAACATTCAGTACTTC. Protein sequence: CASSPGTVAKNIQYF.

This clone was seen once. This sequence joins TRBV9 and TRBJ2-1; 12 nucleotides agree with TRBD2. This CDR3 has 15 amino acids. Unmatched junction bases numbered 6, after V lost 4 bases and J lost 7 bases. CDR1 and CDR2 (germline): SGDLS, YYNGEE. The CDR3 loop reads CASSMTSGSKNEQFF. CDR3 coding DNA: TGTGCCAGCAGCATGACTAGCGGGAGTAAGAATGAGCAGTTCTTC.

For this clone: Other DNA sequences in this specimen translate into the identical CDR3. The chain couples TRBV2 to TRBJ1-5, with D perhaps matching TRBD1 (6 bases). Germline CDR1 and CDR2: SNHLY and FYNNEI. The ends were cut back, 3 bases at V and 0 bases at J, with 9 bases in the middle. CDR3 length equals 15 residues. The CDR3 region has the DNA TGTGCCAGCAGTGAGGACAGACTTAGCAATCAGCCCCAGCATTTT. Translating it yields CASSEDRLSNQPQHF.

The chain joins TRBV5-1 to TRBJ2-1, with 8 bases that match TRBD2. The CDR3 has 15 residues. CDR1 SGHRS and CDR2 YFSETQ come from the germline V gene. Trimming took 10 bases from V and 6 from J; bases not matched to a gene: 15. The CDR3 here is CAGGLTSANTNEQFF. CDR3 coding DNA: TGCGCCGGGGGGTTGACTAGCGCTAATACCAATGAGCAGTTCTTC.

The chain is built from TRBV11-2 and TRBJ1-6; D gene unclear. This CDR3 has 16 residues. The V and J ends lost 1 base and 10 bases respectively, with 17 bases between them. Germline V lookup: CDR1 SGHAT, CDR2 FQNNGV. CDR3 DNA sequence: TGTGCCAGCAGCTTAGCTTTGCAGCAGGATGGATCACCCCTCCACTTT. This gives the protein CASSLALQQDGSPLHF.

The gene calls are TRBV6-5 and TRBJ1-5; D gene ambiguous. The V gene's germline CDR1 is MNHEY and CDR2 SVGAGI. This CDR3 contains 15 residues. The ends were cut back, 2 bases at V and 0 bases at J, with 8 bases in the middle. CDR3 sequence reads: CASSYRAGSNQPQHF. The CDR3, as DNA: TGTGCCAGCAGTTACCGGGCCGGTAGCAATCAGCCCCAGCATTTT.

This clone turned up a few times. Other DNA sequences in the sample encode the same CDR3. The J gene is TRBJ2-7, the V gene TRBV18, with unresolved D. Germline lookup yields CDR1 KGHSH and CDR2 LQKENI. With 6 bases removed from V and 2 bases from J, the gap between germline ends came to 5 bases. CDR3 size: 11 residues. CDR3 region: CASSPAYEQYF. CDR3 DNA sequence: TGTGCCAGCTCGCCAGCCTACGAGCAGTACTTC.

The DNA of the CDR3 is TGTGCCAGCAGTCGGGACAAGCGTCAGCCCCAGCATTTT. Amino acid sequence: CASSRDKRQPQHF. The J gene is TRBJ1-5, the V gene TRBV6-6; tentatively, D is TRBD1 (6 bases). The CDR3 runs to 13 residues. From germline, CDR1 is MNHNY and CDR2 SVGAGI (reference sequence). V lost 5 bases, J lost 6 bases, and 11 bases lay in between.